This T cell receptor (beta chain) was sequenced during a study of shared clonotypes between healthy human individuals. Overall study findings and caveats: Generation probabilities of non-shared clonotypes were lower (relative to those shared by all four donors).

Worth noting for this clone: Its antigen is unidentified.

Assay used: immunoSEQ multiplex PCR; TCRdb lists only in-frame clones, some missing. This table holds about 1.5 million clones, 95% to 99% found once. Source material: naive CD4+ T cells sorted from blood. Subset: CD45RA+ positively selected. The TCR was taken from a man younger than 45 in good health.

The CDR3 loop is CASMILRRKTSGRVDTQYF. The DNA of the CDR3 is TGCGCCAGCATGATTTTACGTAGAAAGACTAGCGGGAGAGTGGATACGCAGTATTTT. The V gene is TRBV10-2, the J gene TRBJ2-3; 12 bases match TRBD2. CDR3 length: 19 amino acids. The ends lost 7 bases at V and 6 bases at J; junction bases unmatched: 20. Germline CDR1 reads WSHSY; CDR2 reads SAAADI.